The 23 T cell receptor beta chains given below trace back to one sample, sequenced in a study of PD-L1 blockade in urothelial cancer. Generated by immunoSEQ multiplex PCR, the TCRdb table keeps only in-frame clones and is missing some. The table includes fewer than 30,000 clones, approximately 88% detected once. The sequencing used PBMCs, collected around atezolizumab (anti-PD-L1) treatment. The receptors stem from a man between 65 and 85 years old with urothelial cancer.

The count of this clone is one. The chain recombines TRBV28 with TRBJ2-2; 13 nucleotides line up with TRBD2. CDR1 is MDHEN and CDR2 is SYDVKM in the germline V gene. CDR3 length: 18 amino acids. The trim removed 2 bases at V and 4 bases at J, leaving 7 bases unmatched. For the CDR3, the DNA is TGTGCCAGCAGTTTAGCGATGGGACTAGCGGGATTCACCGGGGAGCTGTTTTTT. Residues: CASSLAMGLAGFTGELFF.

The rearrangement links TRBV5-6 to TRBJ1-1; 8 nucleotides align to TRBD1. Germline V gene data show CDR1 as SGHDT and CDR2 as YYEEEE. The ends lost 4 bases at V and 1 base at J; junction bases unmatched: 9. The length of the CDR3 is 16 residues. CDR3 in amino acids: CASSPRQGMENTEAFF. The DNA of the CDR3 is TGTGCCAGCAGCCCGAGACAGGGGATGGAGAACACTGAAGCTTTCTTT.

The CDR3 coding sequence is TGTGCCAGCAGCACTCGGCCTAGCGGGATCTGGGGAGATACGCAGTATTTT. This translates into CASSTRPSGIWGDTQYF. This chain connects TRBV7-9 to TRBJ2-3; 9 nucleotides match TRBD2. Germline V gene lookup returns CDR1 SEHNR and CDR2 FQNEAQ (reference sequence). The CDR3 runs 17 residues. V shed 5 bases and J 5 bases; nucleotides not matched to a gene: 14.

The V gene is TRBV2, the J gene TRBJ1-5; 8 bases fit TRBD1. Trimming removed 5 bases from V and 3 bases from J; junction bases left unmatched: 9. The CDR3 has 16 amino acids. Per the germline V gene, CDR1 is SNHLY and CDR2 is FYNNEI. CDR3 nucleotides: TGTGCCAGCAGTTTCGACAGGGGTACTTTCAATCAGCCCCAGCATTTT. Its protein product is CASSFDRGTFNQPQHF.

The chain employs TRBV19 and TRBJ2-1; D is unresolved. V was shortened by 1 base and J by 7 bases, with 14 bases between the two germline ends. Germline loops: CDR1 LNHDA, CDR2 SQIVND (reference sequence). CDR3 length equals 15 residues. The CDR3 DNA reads TGTGCCAGTAGTATAGTAGTAGACCTCGGGAATGAGCAGTTCTTC. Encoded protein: CASSIVVDLGNEQFF.

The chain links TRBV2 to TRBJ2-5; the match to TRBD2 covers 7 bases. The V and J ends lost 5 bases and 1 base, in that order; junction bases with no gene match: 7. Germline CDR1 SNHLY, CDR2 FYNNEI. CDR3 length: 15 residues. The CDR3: CASSRGSAVQETQYF. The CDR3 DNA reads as TGTGCCAGCAGTCGCGGGAGCGCCGTCCAAGAGACCCAGTACTTC.

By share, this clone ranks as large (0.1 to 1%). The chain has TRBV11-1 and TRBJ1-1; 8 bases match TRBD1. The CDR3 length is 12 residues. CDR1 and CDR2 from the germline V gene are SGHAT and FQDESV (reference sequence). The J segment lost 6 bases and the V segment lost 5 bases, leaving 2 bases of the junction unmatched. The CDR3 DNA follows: TGTGCCAGCAGCGGACAGGGCTCTGAAGCTTTCTTT. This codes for CASSGQGSEAFF.

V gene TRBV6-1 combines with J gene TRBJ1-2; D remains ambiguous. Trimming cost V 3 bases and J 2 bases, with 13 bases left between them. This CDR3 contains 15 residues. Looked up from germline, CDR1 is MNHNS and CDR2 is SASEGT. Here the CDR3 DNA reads TGTGCCAGCAGTGAGTGGGCAGCCGACAACTATGGCTACACCTTC. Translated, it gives CASSEWAADNYGYTF.

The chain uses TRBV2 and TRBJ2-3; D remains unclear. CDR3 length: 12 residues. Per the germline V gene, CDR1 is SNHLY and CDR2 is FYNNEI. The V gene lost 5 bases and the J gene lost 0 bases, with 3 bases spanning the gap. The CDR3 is CASSLSTDTQYF. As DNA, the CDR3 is TGTGCCAGCAGTCTTAGCACAGATACGCAGTATTTT.

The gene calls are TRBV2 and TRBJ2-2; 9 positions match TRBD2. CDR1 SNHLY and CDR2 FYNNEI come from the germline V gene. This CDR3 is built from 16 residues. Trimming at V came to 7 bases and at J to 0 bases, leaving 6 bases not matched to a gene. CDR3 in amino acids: CASTRRLAANTGELFF. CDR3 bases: TGTGCCAGCACTCGAAGACTAGCGGCGAACACCGGGGAGCTGTTTTTT.

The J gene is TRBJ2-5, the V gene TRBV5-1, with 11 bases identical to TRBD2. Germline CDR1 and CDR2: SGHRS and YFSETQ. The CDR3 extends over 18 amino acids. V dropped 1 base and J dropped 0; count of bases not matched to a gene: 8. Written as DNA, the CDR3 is TGCGCCAGCAGCTTGCGAGGGACTAGCGGCCAGTACCAAGAGACCCAGTACTTC. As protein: CASSLRGTSGQYQETQYF.

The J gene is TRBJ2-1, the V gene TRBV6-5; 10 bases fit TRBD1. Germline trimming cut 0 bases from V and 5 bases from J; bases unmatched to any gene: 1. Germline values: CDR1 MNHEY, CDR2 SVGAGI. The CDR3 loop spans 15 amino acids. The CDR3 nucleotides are TGTGCCAGCAGTTACTCGGGACAGGGGAACAATGAGCAGTTCTTC. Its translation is CASSYSGQGNNEQFF.

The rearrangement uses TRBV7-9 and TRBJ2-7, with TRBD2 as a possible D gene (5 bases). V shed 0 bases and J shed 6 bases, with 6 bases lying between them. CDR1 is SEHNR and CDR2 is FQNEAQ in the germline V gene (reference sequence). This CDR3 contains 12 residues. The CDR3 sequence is CASSLAGSEQYF. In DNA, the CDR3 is TGTGCCAGCAGCTTAGCAGGGAGCGAGCAGTACTTC. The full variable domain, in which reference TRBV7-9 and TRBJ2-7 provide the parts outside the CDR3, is DTGVSQNPRHKITKRGQNVTFRCDPISEHNRLYWYRQTLGQGPEFLTYFQNEAQLEKSRLLSDRFSAERPKGSFSTLEIQRTEQGDSAMYLCASSLAGSEQYFGPGTRLTVT.

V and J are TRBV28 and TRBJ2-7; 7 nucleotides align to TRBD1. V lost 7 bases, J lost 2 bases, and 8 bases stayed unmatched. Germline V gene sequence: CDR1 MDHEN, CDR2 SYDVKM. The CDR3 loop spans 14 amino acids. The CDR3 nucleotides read TGTGCCAGCACCGTACCAGGGACAGCCTACGAGCAGTACTTC. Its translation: CASTVPGTAYEQYF.

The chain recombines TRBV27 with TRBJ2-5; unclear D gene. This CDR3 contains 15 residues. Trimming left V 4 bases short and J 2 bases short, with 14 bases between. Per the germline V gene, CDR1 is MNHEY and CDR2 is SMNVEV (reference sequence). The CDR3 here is CASSSIEPSQETQYF. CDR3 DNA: TGTGCCAGCAGTTCTATAGAACCCTCACAAGAGACCCAGTACTTC.

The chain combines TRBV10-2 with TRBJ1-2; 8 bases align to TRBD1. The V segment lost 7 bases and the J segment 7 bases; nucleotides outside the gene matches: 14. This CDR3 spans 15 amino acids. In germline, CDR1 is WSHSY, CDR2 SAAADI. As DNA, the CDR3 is TGCGCCAGCACCGCACCGGGACAGGAGATGGGTGGCTACACCTTC. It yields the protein CASTAPGQEMGGYTF.

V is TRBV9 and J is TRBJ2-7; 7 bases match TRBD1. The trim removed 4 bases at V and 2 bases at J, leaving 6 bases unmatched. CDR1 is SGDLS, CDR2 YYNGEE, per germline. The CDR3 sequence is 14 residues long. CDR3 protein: CASSSATGTYEQYF. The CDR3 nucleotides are TGTGCCAGCAGCTCAGCGACAGGGACCTACGAGCAGTACTTC.

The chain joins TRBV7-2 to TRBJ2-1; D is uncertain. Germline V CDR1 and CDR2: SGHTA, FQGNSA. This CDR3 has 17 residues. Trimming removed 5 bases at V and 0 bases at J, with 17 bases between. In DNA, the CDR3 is TGTGCCAGCAGCCCTTGGGCCTTCCCCGGCTCCTACAATGAGCAGTTCTTC. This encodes CASSPWAFPGSYNEQFF.

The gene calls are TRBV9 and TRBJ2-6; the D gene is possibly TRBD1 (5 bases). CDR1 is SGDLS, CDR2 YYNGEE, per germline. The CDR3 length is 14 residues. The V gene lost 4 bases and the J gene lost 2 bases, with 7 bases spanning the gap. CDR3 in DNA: TGTGCCAGCAGCCCAGGGACTGGGGCCAACGTCCTGACTTTC. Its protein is CASSPGTGANVLTF.

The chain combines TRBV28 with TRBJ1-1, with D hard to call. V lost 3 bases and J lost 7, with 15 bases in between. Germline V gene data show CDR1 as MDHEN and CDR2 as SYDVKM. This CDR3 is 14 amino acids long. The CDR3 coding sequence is TGTGCCAGCAGTTTGGAGGCTATGACGGGTGAAGCTTTCTTT. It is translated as CASSLEAMTGEAFF.

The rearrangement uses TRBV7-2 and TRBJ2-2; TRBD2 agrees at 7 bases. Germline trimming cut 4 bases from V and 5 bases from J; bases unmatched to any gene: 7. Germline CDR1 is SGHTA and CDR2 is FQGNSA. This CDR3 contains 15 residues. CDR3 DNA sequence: TGTGCCAGCAGCTCCCCGCGGGAGTGGACCGGGGAGCTGTTTTTT. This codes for CASSSPREWTGELFF.

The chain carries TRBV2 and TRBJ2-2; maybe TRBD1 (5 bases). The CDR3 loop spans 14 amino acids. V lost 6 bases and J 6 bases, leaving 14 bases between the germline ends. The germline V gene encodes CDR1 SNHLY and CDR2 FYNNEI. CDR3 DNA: TGTGCCAGCAGAGGACACTCCGTGGCCGGGGAGCTGTTTTTT. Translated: CASRGHSVAGELFF. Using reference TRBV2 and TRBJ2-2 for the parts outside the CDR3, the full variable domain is EPEVTQTPSHQVTQMGQEVILRCVPISNHLYFYWYRQILGQKVEFLVSFYNNEISEKSEIFDDQFSVERPDGSNFTLKIRSTKLEDSAMYFCASRGHSVAGELFFGEGSRLTVL.

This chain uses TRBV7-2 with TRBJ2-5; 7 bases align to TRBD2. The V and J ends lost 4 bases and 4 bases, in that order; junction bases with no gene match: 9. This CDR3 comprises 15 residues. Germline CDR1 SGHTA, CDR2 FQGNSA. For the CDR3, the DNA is TGTGCCAGCAGCTCGAGGACTAGGGTTTTAGAGACCCAGTACTTC. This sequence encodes CASSSRTRVLETQYF.